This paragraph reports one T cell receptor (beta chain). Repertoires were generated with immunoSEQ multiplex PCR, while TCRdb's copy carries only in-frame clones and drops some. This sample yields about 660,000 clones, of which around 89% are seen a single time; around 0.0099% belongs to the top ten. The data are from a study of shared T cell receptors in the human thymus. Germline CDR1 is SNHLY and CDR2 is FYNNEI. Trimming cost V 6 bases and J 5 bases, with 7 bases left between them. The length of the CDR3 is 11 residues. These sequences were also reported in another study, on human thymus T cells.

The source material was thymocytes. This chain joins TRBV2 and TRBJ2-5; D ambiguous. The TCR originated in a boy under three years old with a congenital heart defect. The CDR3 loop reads CASSEAETQYF. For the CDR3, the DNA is TGTGCCAGCAGCGAGGCGGAGACCCAGTACTTC.